This is a list of T cell receptor beta chains from one sample in a study of T cell responses to AZD1222 COVID-19 vaccine. Only in-frame clones appear in the TCRdb table, and some are missing; sequencing was by immunoSEQ multiplex PCR. Here the sample spans some 200,000 clones, about 89% being singletons. Material: peripheral blood, obtained 28 days after the second AZD1222 dose. The receptors shown here come from an adult who received the AZD1222 COVID-19 vaccine. Both conserved end residues are part of each CDR3. D genes are given only for firm matches. Clone size is shown for a subset of rows, as once, few, many or a class of expanded clone.

size: .
V: TRBV7-6
J: TRBJ2-4
D: .
CDR3: CASSFGSGVAKNIQYF
DNA: TGTGCCAGCAGCTTTGGCTCAGGGGTAGCCAAAAACATTCAGTACTTC

size: .
V: TRBV6-5
J: TRBJ2-2
D: .
CDR3: CASSSASGELFF
DNA: TGTGCCAGCAGTTCGGCGTCCGGGGAGCTGTTTTTT

size: .
V: TRBV19
J: TRBJ2-1
D: .
CDR3: CASSIDNEQFF
DNA: TGTGCCAGTAGTATCGACAATGAGCAGTTCTTC

size: .
V: TRBV3-1/TRBV3-2
J: TRBJ1-2
D: .
CDR3: CASSQLGGLPNYGYTF
DNA: TGTGCCAGCAGCCAATTGGGGGGCCTGCCGAACTATGGCTACACCTTC

size: .
V: TRBV7-9
J: TRBJ1-3
D: .
CDR3: CASRAPPGSGNTIYF
DNA: TGTGCCAGCAGGGCCCCCCCGGGTTCTGGAAACACCATATATTTT

size: few
V: TRBV19
J: TRBJ2-5
D: TRBD2
CDR3: CAIPTSNRWETQYF
DNA: TGTGCCATCCCGACTAGCAATCGGTGGGAGACCCAGTACTTC

size: .
V: TRBV28
J: TRBJ2-1
D: .
CDR3: CASSLRLGTNYNEQFF
DNA: TGTGCCAGCAGTCTCAGACTAGGGACCAATTACAATGAGCAGTTCTTC

size: .
V: TRBV7-2
J: TRBJ2-3
D: TRBD2
CDR3: CASSLAPTSGQDTQYF
DNA: TGTGCCAGCAGCTTAGCCCCGACTAGCGGGCAAGATACGCAGTATTTT

size: .
V: TRBV7-9
J: TRBJ1-5
D: .
CDR3: CASSHWGSGNQPQHF
DNA: TGTGCCAGCAGCCACTGGGGAAGTGGCAATCAGCCCCAGCATTTT

size: .
V: TRBV2
J: TRBJ1-2
D: .
CDR3: CASSLQNFPTF
DNA: TGTGCCAGCAGCCTACAGAACTTTCCCACCTTC

size: .
V: TRBV3-1/TRBV3-2
J: TRBJ2-7
D: .
CDR3: CASSSVPSGGNEQYF
DNA: TGTGCCAGCAGCTCCGTCCCCTCCGGGGGAAACGAGCAGTACTTC

size: .
V: TRBV7-9
J: TRBJ2-5
D: .
CDR3: CASSLIGGNQETQYF
DNA: TGTGCCAGCAGCTTAATTGGCGGGAACCAAGAGACCCAGTACTTC

size: .
V: TRBV6-6
J: TRBJ1-1
D: .
CDR3: CASSYSRGGSQAFF
DNA: TGTGCCAGCAGTTACTCGAGAGGTGGTTCCCAAGCTTTCTTT

size: .
V: TRBV10-3
J: TRBJ2-7
D: .
CDR3: CAAYGGAYSYEQYF
DNA: TGTGCCGCCTACGGGGGAGCCTACTCCTACGAGCAGTACTTC

size: .
V: TRBV4-1
J: TRBJ1-6
D: TRBD1
CDR3: CASSYGTGGNSPLHF
DNA: TGCGCCAGCAGCTACGGGACAGGGGGAAATTCACCCCTCCACTTT

size: .
V: TRBV28
J: TRBJ1-3
D: .
CDR3: CASSSPGNTIYF
DNA: TGTGCCAGCAGTTCCCCTGGAAACACCATATATTTT

size: .
V: TRBV5-4
J: TRBJ2-3
D: TRBD2
CDR3: CASSLVSSGRLDTQYF
DNA: TGTGCCAGCAGCTTGGTTTCTAGCGGGAGATTAGATACGCAGTATTTT

size: .
V: TRBV2
J: TRBJ2-3
D: .
CDR3: CASSEARGNTQYF
DNA: TGTGCCAGCAGTGAAGCGCGAGGGAATACGCAGTATTTT

size: .
V: TRBV5-1
J: TRBJ1-3
D: TRBD1
CDR3: CASSSTPGQGWEGNTIYF
DNA: TGCGCCAGCAGCTCAACTCCGGGACAGGGCTGGGAGGGGAACACCATATATTTT

size: .
V: TRBV24-1
J: TRBJ2-7
D: .
CDR3: CATSDPRLYEQYF
DNA: TGTGCCACCAGTGACCCCCGCCTCTACGAGCAGTACTTC

size: .
V: TRBV5-6
J: TRBJ1-1
D: .
CDR3: CASSLEGRGTEAFF
DNA: TGTGCCAGCAGCTTGGAGGGACGGGGCACTGAAGCTTTCTTT

size: .
V: TRBV28
J: TRBJ1-6
D: .
CDR3: CASSGGDAPLHF
DNA: TGTGCCAGCAGTGGGGGAGACGCACCCCTCCACTTT